Below, 11 T cell receptor beta chains from the same sample are listed, as sequenced in a study of cytomegalovirus exposure and HLA in healthy donors. Vbeta (60) and Jbeta (13) primers were used in the PCR. The table came from immunoSEQ multiplex PCR; TCRdb's copy has only in-frame clones and leaves some out. The sample consists of 140,000 to 150,000 clones, about 71% of them appearing once. Material: PBMCs. The receptors come from an older woman in good health and CMV-seropositive.

This chain connects TRBV7-6 to TRBJ1-5; weak D call: TRBD1 (6 bases). Germline lookup yields CDR1 SGHVS and CDR2 FNYEAQ. The CDR3 covers 16 residues. Trimming left V 0 bases short and J 3 bases short, with 12 bases between. CDR3 nucleotides: TGTGCCAGCAGCTTAGCGGTCGGGACACCCAATCAGCCCCAGCATTTT. Amino acids: CASSLAVGTPNQPQHF. Full variable domain (remainder filled in from reference TRBV7-6 and TRBJ1-5): GAGVSQSPRYKVTKRGQDVALRCDPISGHVSLYWYRQALGQGPEFLTYFNYEAQQDKSGLPNDRFSAERPEGSISTLTIQRTEQRDSAMYRCASSLAVGTPNQPQHFGDGTRLSIL.

This rearrangement joins TRBV7-2 to TRBJ2-1; D not resolved. The CDR3 totals 14 residues. CDR1 is SGHTA, CDR2 FQGNSA, per germline. Trimming removed 3 bases from V and 5 bases from J, with 11 bases in between. The CDR3 DNA reads as TGTGCCAGCAGCTTTGGGCCAGACAACAATGAGCAGTTCTTC. Amino acid sequence: CASSFGPDNNEQFF.

This clone has a handful of counts. The V gene is TRBV5-1, the J gene TRBJ2-7, with a possible D match to TRBD1 (6 bases). Looked up from germline, CDR1 is SGHRS and CDR2 is YFSETQ. This CDR3 contains 14 residues. With 1 base removed from V and 6 bases from J, the gap between germline ends came to 14 bases. The CDR3 region has the DNA TGCGCCAGCAGCTTGTCCCCAGGGGAAGCCGAGCAGTACTTC. Translation gives CASSLSPGEAEQYF.

The chain has TRBV6-1 and TRBJ2-7; D is undetermined. Germline CDR1 MNHNS, CDR2 SASEGT. V shed 3 bases and J shed 2 bases, with 14 bases lying between them. This CDR3 contains 15 residues. CDR3 DNA: TGTGCCAGCAGTGAGTTCACCACAGCCGCCTACGAGCAGTACTTC. The encoded protein is CASSEFTTAAYEQYF.

This clone was seen a few times. The chain employs TRBV27 and TRBJ2-4; TRBD1 is a possible D gene (5 bases). This CDR3 region has 13 residues. V lost 2 bases to trimming and J lost 8 bases, with 10 bases between them. CDR1 is MNHEY, CDR2 SMNVEV, per germline (reference sequence). CDR3 amino acids: CASSLRLRDIQYF. CDR3 in DNA: TGTGCCAGCAGTTTACGTCTCAGGGACATTCAGTACTTC.

V usage is TRBV28 and J usage is TRBJ2-7; D is perhaps TRBD2 (6 bases). The ends were cut back, 10 bases at V and 7 bases at J, with 20 bases in the middle. Germline V gene data show CDR1 as MDHEN and CDR2 as SYDVKM. CDR3 length equals 13 residues. CDR3 in amino acids: CAINRPDGLEQYF. CDR3 in DNA: TGTGCCATAAACAGGCCCGATGGACTAGAGCAGTACTTC.

The gene calls are TRBV9 and TRBJ2-3; possibly TRBD2 for D (6 bases). Deletions cut 4 bases from V and 2 bases from J, with 17 bases between. This CDR3 contains 16 residues. Germline V gives CDR1 SGDLS, CDR2 YYNGEE. The CDR3 DNA is TGTGCCAGCAGCTTAACCGCGGGACCCTACACAGATACGCAGTATTTT. Translation gives CASSLTAGPYTDTQYF.

V gene TRBV5-1 combines with J gene TRBJ1-4, with D unresolved. The CDR3 has 16 residues. Trimming removed 0 bases from V and 4 bases from J, with 13 bases in between. Germline lookup yields CDR1 SGHRS and CDR2 YFSETQ. Written as DNA, the CDR3 is TGCGCCAGCAGCTTGGCTCGGGGAAGATTTAATGAAAAACTGTTTTTT. It codes for CASSLARGRFNEKLFF.

The chain links TRBV21-1 to TRBJ1-2; the table assigns TRBD1, which was not confirmed against the DNA. TRBV21-1 is labeled a pseudogene. The CDR3 has 16 residues. The CDR3 DNA follows: TGTGCCAGCGTCCGGGACAGGGGGGTTGTGCCGTGTGGCTACACCTTC. Encoded protein: CASVRDRGVVPCGYTF.

This sequence joins TRBV28 and TRBJ1-1; D may be TRBD1 (5 bases). Trimming left V 6 bases short and J 4 bases short, with 21 bases between. The CDR3 consists of 16 residues. Germline V gene sequence: CDR1 MDHEN, CDR2 SYDVKM. The CDR3 DNA sequence: TGTGCCAGCAGCCCGGCAGGGCTTCGATTGAGCACTGAAGCTTTCTTT. Amino acids: CASSPAGLRLSTEAFF.

J is TRBJ2-2 and V is TRBV4-2; D possibly corresponds to TRBD1 (7 bases). The germline V gene encodes CDR1 LGHNA and CDR2 YNFKEQ. The CDR3 runs 18 residues. Trimming took 1 base from V and 4 from J, leaving 19 bases between them. CDR3 amino acids: CASSQVLYGQGGTGELFF. The CDR3 DNA follows: TGTGCCAGCAGCCAAGTCCTCTACGGGCAGGGGGGCACCGGGGAGCTGTTTTTT.